This T cell receptor (beta chain) was obtained from a study of post-analysis software for immune sequencing data. General study points: Those samples that were prepared in the same batch co-clustered strongly by F measure. In multiple sclerosis, normalized Chao1 diversity was significantly below that of controls. Patients used about 5 TRBV segments, including TRBV5-6, TRBV5-1 and TRBV20-1, more often than controls.

This CDR3 is 10 amino acids long. The V gene lost 5 bases and the J gene lost 2 bases, with 2 bases spanning the gap. Germline CDR1 is SQVTM and CDR2 is ANQGSEA. Every TCR beta cDNA library bore unique molecular identifiers. Some 500,000 cDNA molecules were recovered from an input of 1 to 10 million T cells. TCRdb reprocessed the PCR reads with MiXCR, giving one entry per CDR3 protein. The sample has 600,000 to 750,000 distinct CDR3 sequences, more than 50% seen once. The sample holds a few counts of this clonotype. Its antigen is not identified. The sequence was collected from a girl aged 2 to 10 with multiple sclerosis. Sample: blood. The chain uses TRBV29-1 and TRBJ2-3; no definite D call. CDR3 nucleotides: TGCAGCGTTTTCACAGATACGCAGTATTTT. It encodes CSVFTDTQYF.